These 5 T cell receptor beta chains were sequenced from one sample in a study of blood T cell repertoires in COVID-19. Using immunoSEQ multiplex PCR, the repertoire was profiled, and TCRdb retains in-frame clones only, with some absent. The profile shows around 73,000 clones, 77% of them singletons. What was sequenced was peripheral blood. All receptors derive from a man in his 70s with COVID-19, enrolled during active disease.

The chain couples TRBV28 to TRBJ1-2; 7 positions match TRBD1. V gave up 4 bases and J gave up 3 bases; unmatched junction bases: 8. This CDR3 is built from 15 residues. Germline CDR1 reads MDHEN; CDR2 reads SYDVKM. The CDR3 sequence: CASSSQGGWDYGYTF. The CDR3 DNA reads TGTGCCAGCAGTTCGCAGGGGGGTTGGGACTATGGCTACACCTTC.

This chain uses TRBV28 with TRBJ1-2, with D possibly matching TRBD1 (6 bases). V dropped 2 bases and J dropped 6 bases, with 10 bases sitting between them. The CDR3 covers 13 residues. Germline lookup yields CDR1 MDHEN and CDR2 SYDVKM. The CDR3 nucleotides read TGTGCCAGCAGTTTAGCGGGGGCGGATGGCTACACCTTC. Translating gives CASSLAGADGYTF.

V gene TRBV6-5 combines with J gene TRBJ2-3, with 10 bases lining up with TRBD1. Germline V gives CDR1 MNHEY, CDR2 SVGAGI. The V segment lost 6 bases and the J segment 1 base; nucleotides outside the gene matches: 1. The CDR3 has 14 amino acids. DNA for the CDR3: TGTGCCAGCAGGGGACAGGGGCGCACAGATACGCAGTATTTT. It specifies CASRGQGRTDTQYF.

The V gene is TRBV27, the J gene TRBJ2-6, with 9 bases that match TRBD1. CDR3 length: 18 residues. The V and J ends lost 6 bases and 0 bases, in that order; junction bases with no gene match: 9. The germline gives CDR1 MNHEY, CDR2 SMNVEV (reference sequence). Written as DNA, the CDR3 is TGTGCCAGCAGGCCAGACAGGGGGTCCCACTCTGGGGCCAACGTCCTGACTTTC. Its translation: CASRPDRGSHSGANVLTF. Together with reference TRBV27 and TRBJ2-6, the CDR3 gives the full variable domain: EAQVTQNPRYLITVTGKKLTVTCSQNMNHEYMSWYRQDPGLGLRQIYYSMNVEVTDKGDVPEGYKVSRKEKRNFPLILESPSPNQTSLYFCASRPDRGSHSGANVLTFGAGSRLTVL.

J is TRBJ2-5 and V is TRBV5-6; 11 bases align to TRBD2. Looked up from germline, CDR1 is SGHDT and CDR2 is YYEEEE. This CDR3 is built from 13 residues. Unmatched junction bases numbered 6, after V lost 2 bases and J lost 12 bases. The CDR3 nucleotides read TGTGCCAGCAGCTTTGATATAGCGGGAGGGGAGTACTTC. Its translation is CASSFDIAGGEYF.